Presented here are 20 T cell receptor beta chains from one specimen sequenced in a study of T cells in tuberculosis. The repertoire was sequenced with immunoSEQ multiplex PCR; TCRdb's copy has only in-frame clones and lacks some. The sample has more than 45,000 clones, nearly 90% seen once. Sorting used thawed, overnight-rested PBMC stained with anti-CD3, a viability dye and GMM-loaded CD1B tetramer. CD1B tetramers were loaded with Rhodococcus equi-derived C32 glucose monomycolate. Sequencing was done on a sample of CD1b-GMM tetramer-negative cells sorted from PBMCs. The receptors come from an adult woman with latent tuberculosis.

Here the CDR3 DNA reads TGTGCCAGCAGTCTCGGGAGGAACACTGAAGCTTTCTTT. Encoded protein: CASSLGRNTEAFF. The chain carries TRBV6-4 and TRBJ1-1; no firm D call. Per the germline V gene, CDR1 is MRHNA and CDR2 is SNTAGT. The length of the CDR3 is 13 residues. V was cut by 5 bases and J by 1 base, with 8 bases left in between.

The chain links TRBV7-9 to TRBJ1-6; D is perhaps TRBD1 (6 bases). V lost 5 bases and J lost 10, with 15 bases in between. The germline V gene has CDR1 SEHNR and CDR2 FQNEAQ (reference sequence). The CDR3 loop spans 14 amino acids. In DNA form, the CDR3 reads TGTGCCAGCAGCCTGAAACAGGGCGACTCACCCCTCCACTTT. This encodes CASSLKQGDSPLHF.

V is TRBV7-3 and J is TRBJ1-1; D is perhaps TRBD1 (5 bases). This CDR3 has 16 amino acids. V was clipped by 1 base and J by 6 bases, with 18 bases between them. The V gene's germline CDR1 is SGHTA and CDR2 FQGTGA. CDR3 protein: CASSLIATGFRAEAFF. The CDR3 nucleotides are TGTGCCAGCAGCTTAATCGCTACAGGATTTAGGGCTGAAGCTTTCTTT.

This chain links TRBV9 with TRBJ2-3; 12 bases agree with TRBD2. The CDR3 contains 16 residues. Germline V gene lookup returns CDR1 SGDLS and CDR2 YYNGEE. Trimming removed 0 bases from V and 4 bases from J; junction bases left unmatched: 3. The CDR3 DNA is TGTGCCAGCAGCGTAGGACTAGCGGGAGTTGCAGATACGCAGTATTTT. This sequence encodes CASSVGLAGVADTQYF.

This clone is labeled medium-sized. V usage is TRBV2 and J usage is TRBJ2-7; the D gene is possibly TRBD1 (6 bases). There are 15 residues in the CDR3. V lost 6 bases, J lost 2 bases, and 17 bases lay in between. CDR1 is SNHLY, CDR2 FYNNEI, per germline. The chain's CDR3 is CASSEQVTGPYEQYF. In DNA, the CDR3 is TGTGCCAGCAGCGAGCAGGTGACAGGTCCCTACGAGCAGTACTTC.

This clone was seen a single time. The chain carries TRBV6-5 and TRBJ1-2, with D uncertain. Trimming took off 2 bases at V and 8 bases at J, with 15 bases between the two ends. Germline assignment: CDR1 MNHEY and CDR2 SVGAGI. This CDR3 has 14 amino acids. The CDR3 loop reads CASSYAAGTEGYTF. The CDR3 coding sequence is TGTGCCAGCAGTTACGCAGCAGGAACGGAAGGCTACACCTTC.

This clone was recorded only once. The chain combines TRBV6-5 with TRBJ1-2; 8 bases align to TRBD1. J was trimmed by 0 bases and V by 8 bases; bases with no gene match: 5. CDR3 length: 14 amino acids. Germline V gene lookup returns CDR1 MNHEY and CDR2 SVGAGI. Here the CDR3 DNA reads TGTGCCAGCCGGACAGGGCACCCTAACTATGGCTACACCTTC. Protein sequence: CASRTGHPNYGYTF.

The chain employs TRBV19 and TRBJ1-5; the D is unclear. Looked up from germline, CDR1 is LNHDA and CDR2 is SQIVND (reference sequence). The CDR3 length is 14 residues. V lost 3 bases to trimming and J lost 2 bases, with 8 bases between them. CDR3 amino acids: CASSMIQGNQPQHF. For the CDR3, the DNA is TGTGCCAGTAGTATGATCCAGGGCAATCAGCCCCAGCATTTT.

The rearrangement links TRBV5-4 to TRBJ2-3, with D perhaps TRBD1 (5 bases). CDR3 length equals 14 residues. From germline, CDR1 is SGHNT and CDR2 YYREEE (reference sequence). V lost 1 base, J lost 2 bases, and 8 bases lay in between. Here the CDR3 DNA reads TGTGCCAGCAGCTTGAGGGGAAACACAGATACGCAGTATTTT. It encodes CASSLRGNTDTQYF.

The chain combines TRBV7-9 with TRBJ2-7; tentative D call: TRBD1 (6 bases). The germline V gene encodes CDR1 SEHNR and CDR2 FQNEAQ (reference sequence). The V end was cut by 4 bases, the J end by 4 bases, with 17 bases between. This CDR3 region has 15 residues. The CDR3 DNA reads TGTGCCAGCAGCTATTCCAGGGGCGGACAATACGAGCAGTACTTC. This codes for CASSYSRGGQYEQYF. The whole variable domain, remainder taken from reference TRBV7-9 and TRBJ2-7, is DTGVSQNPRHKITKRGQNVTFRCDPISEHNRLYWYRQTLGQGPEFLTYFQNEAQLEKSRLLSDRFSAERPKGSFSTLEIQRTEQGDSAMYLCASSYSRGGQYEQYFGPGTRLTVT.

V and J are TRBV13 and TRBJ2-5, with a weak D call TRBD2 (5 bases). Germline lookup yields CDR1 PRHDT and CDR2 FYEKMQ (reference sequence). With 5 bases removed from V and 4 bases from J, the gap between germline ends came to 14 bases. The CDR3 length is 14 residues. For the CDR3, the DNA is TGTGCCAGCAGCGAACGGGGAGAGGGAGAGACCCAGTACTTC. Encoded protein: CASSERGEGETQYF.

The V call is TRBV12-5, the J call TRBJ1-1, with TRBD1 as a possible D gene (5 bases). V was shortened by 0 bases and J by 6 bases, with 5 bases between the two germline ends. The germline V gene encodes CDR1 LGHNT and CDR2 FRNRAP. CDR3 size: 12 residues. CDR3 amino acids: CASGLVQAEAFF. The CDR3, as DNA: TGTGCTAGTGGTTTGGTACAGGCTGAAGCTTTCTTT. Supplemented by reference TRBV12-5 and TRBJ1-1, the full variable domain reads DARVTQTPRHKVTEMGQEVTMRCQPILGHNTVFWYRQTMMQGLELLAYFRNRAPLDDSGMPKDRFSAEMPDATLATLKIQPSEPRDSAVYFCASGLVQAEAFFGQGTRLTVV.

The chain links TRBV19 to TRBJ1-2; 9 bases align to TRBD1. Germline V gene lookup returns CDR1 LNHDA and CDR2 SQIVND (reference sequence). Germline trimming cut 2 bases from V and 6 bases from J; bases unmatched to any gene: 7. There are 15 residues in the CDR3. The DNA for the CDR3 is TGTGCCAGTAGTATATGGGGGACAGGGAACGATGGCTACACCTTC. The encoded protein is CASSIWGTGNDGYTF.

The rearrangement joins TRBV25-1 to TRBJ1-6; the D gene is possibly TRBD1 (6 bases). Germline V CDR1 and CDR2: MGHDK, SYGVNS. V lost 6 bases and J 9 bases, leaving 24 bases between the germline ends. This CDR3 has 17 amino acids. The CDR3 DNA reads TGTGCCAGCAGAGCCCCGGGACACTCAGGAGGTGGTTCACCCCTCCACTTT. This translates into CASRAPGHSGGGSPLHF.

This chain connects TRBV18 to TRBJ1-2; no definite D call. Germline CDR1 is KGHSH and CDR2 is LQKENI. V was shortened by 0 bases and J by 6 bases, with 8 bases between the two germline ends. The CDR3 is 13 residues long. The CDR3: CASSPPADDGYTF. Here the CDR3 DNA reads TGTGCCAGCTCACCACCGGCAGATGATGGCTACACCTTC.

The gene calls are TRBV7-9 and TRBJ1-2; D is perhaps TRBD1 (5 bases). CDR1 is SEHNR, CDR2 FQNEAQ, per germline (reference sequence). Deletions cut 7 bases from V and 4 bases from J, with 19 bases between. This CDR3 spans 15 amino acids. CDR3 in amino acids: CASTLRTRVIYGYTF. The CDR3 coding sequence is TGTGCCAGCACCCTCCGGACACGCGTAATCTATGGCTACACCTTC.

This chain uses TRBV6-4 with TRBJ2-3; D is unclear. This CDR3 is 15 amino acids long. Germline V CDR1 and CDR2: MRHNA, SNTAGT. Trimming removed 0 bases at V and 2 bases at J, with 9 bases between. The CDR3 reads CASSDSAGYTDTQYF. The CDR3 nucleotides read TGTGCCAGCAGTGACTCGGCAGGATACACAGATACGCAGTATTTT.

The rearrangement uses TRBV5-4 and TRBJ2-5; D might be TRBD2 (7 bases). Germline V gene sequence: CDR1 SGHNT, CDR2 YYREEE (reference sequence). Trimming cost V 3 bases and J 2 bases, with 14 bases left between them. This CDR3 region has 15 residues. The CDR3 loop is CASSWGGGPQETQYF. DNA of the CDR3: TGTGCCAGCAGCTGGGGAGGGGGGCCTCAAGAGACCCAGTACTTC.

The chain uses TRBV7-2 and TRBJ1-6; TRBD1 agrees at 9 bases. Germline V lookup: CDR1 SGHTA, CDR2 FQGNSA. The CDR3 has 15 amino acids. The trim removed 5 bases at V and 11 bases at J, leaving 10 bases unmatched. DNA for the CDR3: TGTGCCAGCAGCCCTACCGGGACAGGGCTACCACCCCTCCACTTT. Protein: CASSPTGTGLPPLHF.

The chain has TRBV6-6 and TRBJ2-7, with 7 bases fitting TRBD1. This CDR3 comprises 15 residues. Per the germline V gene, CDR1 is MNHNY and CDR2 is SVGAGI (reference sequence). Trimming took 4 bases from V and 3 from J; bases not matched to a gene: 9. The CDR3 protein is CASSLGGLTFYEQYF. The CDR3 DNA reads as TGTGCCAGCAGTTTAGGGGGCCTAACCTTCTACGAGCAGTACTTC.